This T cell receptor (beta chain) derives from a study of OX40 agonist ivuxolimab in advanced cancers. In the study overall: The dose-escalation cohort was roughly 84% male, with a mean age of about 56 years, ranging about 23 to 80.

Here immunoSEQ multiplex PCR was the method, and the copy in TCRdb shows in-frame clones only, minus some. The table lists roughly 130,000 clones, about 93% of them singletons. Overall study results and limits: More expanded clones were seen, on average, in CD8+ T cells than in CD4+. At 0.1 to 3.0 mg/kg, CD4+ and CD8+ blood T cells expanded clonally by week 6. No determination was made of the antigen specificity of the expanded peripheral T cells.

There are 14 residues in the CDR3. The V gene's germline CDR1 is MNHNS and CDR2 SASEGT. V lost 2 bases, J lost 4 bases, and 2 bases stayed unmatched. As for this clone: Its cognate antigen is unknown.

The chain links TRBV6-1 to TRBJ1-3; 7 nucleotides align to TRBD1. This sample comprised CD4+ or CD8+ T cells sorted from blood, obtained in a trial of the OX40 agonist ivuxolimab. The TCR originated in an adult with an advanced solid tumor such as melanoma, head and neck, liver or kidney cancer. The CDR3 reads CASSEPGGGNTIYF. The CDR3 DNA reads TGTGCCAGCAGTGAACCAGGGGGGGGAAACACCATATATTTT.